One TCR beta chain is described in this entry. Its target is unknown. This record comes from a study of cytomegalovirus exposure and HLA in healthy donors. Study-wide findings and caveats: Cytomegalovirus association was listed for 164 TCR beta chains.

Use of 60 Vbeta and 13 Jbeta primers characterized the PCR. Libraries were prepared by immunoSEQ multiplex PCR; TCRdb keeps only in-frame clonotypes and omits some of them. This sample yields 120,000 to 150,000 clones, of which over 60% are seen a single time; 2% to 2.5% belongs to the top ten. The trim removed 6 bases at V and 4 bases at J, leaving 11 bases unmatched. The germline CDR1 and CDR2 sequences are MNHEY and SMNVEV (reference sequence). The CDR3 covers 16 residues. The sequencing sample was made of PBMCs. This clonotype originated in a man aged 35-49 years in good health and CMV-seronegative. This chain uses TRBV27 with TRBJ2-5; 10 positions match TRBD2. CDR3 sequence reads: CASSLFLAGEGETQYF. The CDR3, as DNA: TGTGCCAGCAGCCTTTTTCTAGCGGGAGAGGGAGAGACCCAGTACTTC.